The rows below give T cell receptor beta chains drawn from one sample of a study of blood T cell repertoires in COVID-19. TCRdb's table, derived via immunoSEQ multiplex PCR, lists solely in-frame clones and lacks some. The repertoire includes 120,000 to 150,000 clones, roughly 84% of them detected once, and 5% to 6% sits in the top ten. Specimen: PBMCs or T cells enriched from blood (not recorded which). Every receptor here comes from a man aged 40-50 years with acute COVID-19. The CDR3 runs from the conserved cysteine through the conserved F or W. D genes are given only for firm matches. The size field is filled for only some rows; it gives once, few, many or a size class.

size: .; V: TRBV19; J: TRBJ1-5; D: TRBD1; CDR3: CASSRYTRQGYQPQHF; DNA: TGTGCCAGTAGTCGATATACGCGACAGGGTTACCAGCCCCAGCATTTT
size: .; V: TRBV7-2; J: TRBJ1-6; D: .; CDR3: CASSLTRSPLHF; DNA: TGTGCCAGCAGCTTAACTAGATCACCCCTCCACTTT
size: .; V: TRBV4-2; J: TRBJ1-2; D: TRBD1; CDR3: CASSPSEGQSGGYTF; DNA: TGTGCCAGCAGCCCCTCCGAGGGACAGTCGGGTGGCTACACCTTC
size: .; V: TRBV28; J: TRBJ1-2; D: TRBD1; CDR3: CASSRGGYYYGYTF; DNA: TGTGCCAGCAGCCGAGGGGGCTATTACTATGGCTACACCTTC
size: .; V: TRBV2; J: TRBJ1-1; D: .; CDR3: CASSEALRPLVRGTEAFF; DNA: TGTGCCAGCAGTGAAGCGCTTCGACCCTTAGTAAGGGGCACTGAAGCTTTCTTT
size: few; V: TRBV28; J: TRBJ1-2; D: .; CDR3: CASRGSLLRDYGYTF; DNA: TGTGCCAGCAGAGGTTCCCTTCTCAGGGACTATGGCTACACCTTC
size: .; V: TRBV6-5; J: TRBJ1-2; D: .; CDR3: CASRYDRTYGYTF; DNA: TGTGCCAGCAGATATGACAGGACCTATGGCTACACCTTC
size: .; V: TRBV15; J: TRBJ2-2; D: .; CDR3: CATSRAGRENTGELFF; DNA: TGTGCCACCAGCAGGGCCGGACGGGAAAACACCGGGGAGCTGTTTTTT
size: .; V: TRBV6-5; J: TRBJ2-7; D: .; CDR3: CASSYETGALRQYF; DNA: TGTGCCAGCAGTTACGAGACAGGAGCCCTCCGGCAGTACTTC
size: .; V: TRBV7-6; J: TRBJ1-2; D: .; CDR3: CASSSEQGPMSYGYTF; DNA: TGTGCCAGCAGCTCGGAACAGGGACCTATGAGCTATGGCTACACCTTC
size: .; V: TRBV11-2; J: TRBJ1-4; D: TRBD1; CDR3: CASSLVLTGTGLEKLFF; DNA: TGTGCCAGCAGCTTAGTTTTGACCGGGACAGGGCTTGAAAAACTGTTTTTT
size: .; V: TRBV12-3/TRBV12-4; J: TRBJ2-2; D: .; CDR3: CASRQYAGELFF; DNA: TGTGCCAGCAGGCAGTACGCCGGGGAGCTGTTTTTT
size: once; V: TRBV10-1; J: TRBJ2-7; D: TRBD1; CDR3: CATSPGQGYEQYF; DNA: TGCGCCACCTCGCCGGGACAGGGCTACGAGCAGTACTTC
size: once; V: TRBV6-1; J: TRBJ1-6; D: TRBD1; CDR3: CASSEDRGGSPLHF; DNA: TGTGCCAGCAGTGAAGACAGGGGCGGTTCACCCCTCCACTTT
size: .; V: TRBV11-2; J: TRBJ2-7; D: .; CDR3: CASSTGRGPMYEQYF; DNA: TGTGCCAGCAGTACAGGGCGGGGGCCCATGTACGAGCAGTACTTC
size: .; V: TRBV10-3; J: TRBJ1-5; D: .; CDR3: CATWDTASNQPQHF; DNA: TGTGCCACCTGGGACACCGCCAGCAATCAGCCCCAGCATTTT
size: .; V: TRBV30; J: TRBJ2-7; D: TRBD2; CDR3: CAWSVGLAGVEQYF; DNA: TGTGCCTGGAGCGTCGGACTAGCGGGAGTGGAGCAGTACTTC
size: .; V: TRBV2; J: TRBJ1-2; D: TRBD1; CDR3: CASSPSRQGDGYGYTF; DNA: TGTGCCAGCAGTCCGTCTCGACAGGGTGACGGCTATGGCTACACCTTC
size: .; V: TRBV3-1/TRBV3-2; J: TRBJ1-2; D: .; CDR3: CASSSHPGGGGYGYTF; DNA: TGTGCCAGCAGCTCCCACCCGGGAGGAGGGGGCTATGGCTACACCTTC
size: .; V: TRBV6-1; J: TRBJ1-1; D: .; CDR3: CASSEGRGNTEAFF; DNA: TGTGCCAGCAGTGAAGGAAGGGGGAACACTGAAGCTTTCTTT
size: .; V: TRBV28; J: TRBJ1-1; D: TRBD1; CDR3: CASSLRDRGLDTEAFF; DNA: TGTGCCAGCAGCCTCCGGGACAGGGGATTGGACACTGAAGCTTTCTTT
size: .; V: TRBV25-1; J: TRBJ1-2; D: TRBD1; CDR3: CASSGGDRNYGYTF; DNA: TGTGCCAGCAGTGGAGGGGACAGGAACTATGGCTACACCTTC
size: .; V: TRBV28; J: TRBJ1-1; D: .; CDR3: CASSGTEAFF; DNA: TGTGCCAGCAGCGGCACTGAAGCTTTCTTT
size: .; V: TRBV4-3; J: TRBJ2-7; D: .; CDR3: CASSPGVASHEQYF; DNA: TGCGCCAGCAGCCCCGGGGTAGCTTCCCACGAGCAGTACTTC
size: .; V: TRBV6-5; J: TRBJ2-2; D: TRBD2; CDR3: CASSSGLAENTGELFF; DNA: TGTGCCAGCAGTTCCGGACTAGCGGAAAACACCGGGGAGCTGTTTTTT
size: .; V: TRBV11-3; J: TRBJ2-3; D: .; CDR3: CASSVGGDTQYF; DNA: TGTGCCAGCAGCGTAGGCGGGGATACGCAGTATTTT
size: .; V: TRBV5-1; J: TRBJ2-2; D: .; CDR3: CASSLPENTGELFF; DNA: TGCGCCAGCAGCTTGCCAGAGAACACCGGGGAGCTGTTTTTT
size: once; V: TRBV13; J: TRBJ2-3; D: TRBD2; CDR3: CASSPHGGGGTDTQYF; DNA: TGTGCCAGCAGCCCCCATGGCGGGGGTGGAACAGATACGCAGTATTTT
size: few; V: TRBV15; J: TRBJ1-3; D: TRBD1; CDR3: CATSRTGEGNTIYF; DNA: TGTGCCACCAGCAGGACAGGGGAGGGAAACACCATATATTTT
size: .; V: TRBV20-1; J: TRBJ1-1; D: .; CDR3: CSASVSGYMNTEAFF; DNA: TGCAGTGCTAGTGTGTCAGGATACATGAACACTGAAGCTTTCTTT
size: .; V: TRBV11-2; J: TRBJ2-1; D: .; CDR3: CASTRGVRSYNEQFF; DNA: TGTGCCAGCACCAGGGGGGTCCGCTCCTACAATGAGCAGTTCTTC
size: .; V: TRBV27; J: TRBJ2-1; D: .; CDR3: CASSPKGGFVGNEQFF; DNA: TGTGCCAGCAGTCCCAAGGGGGGGTTCGTTGGGAATGAGCAGTTCTTC
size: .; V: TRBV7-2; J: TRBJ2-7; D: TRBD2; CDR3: CASSVTSGEAYEQYF; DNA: TGTGCCAGCAGTGTGACTAGCGGGGAAGCCTACGAGCAGTACTTC
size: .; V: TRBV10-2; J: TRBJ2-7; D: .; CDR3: CASSESNRGTYEQYF; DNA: TGCGCCAGCAGTGAGTCGAATCGGGGGACCTACGAGCAGTACTTC
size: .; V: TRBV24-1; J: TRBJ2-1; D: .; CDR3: CATGDSSYNEQFF; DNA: TGTGCCACCGGGGACTCATCCTACAATGAGCAGTTCTTC
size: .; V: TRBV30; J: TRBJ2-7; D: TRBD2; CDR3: CAWSAGLAVPHEQYF; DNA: TGTGCCTGGAGTGCCGGACTAGCGGTGCCCCACGAGCAGTACTTC
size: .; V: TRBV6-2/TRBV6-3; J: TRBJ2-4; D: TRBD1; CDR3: CASSFPTGGHIQYF; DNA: TGTGCCAGCAGTTTCCCGACAGGGGGGCACATTCAGTACTTC
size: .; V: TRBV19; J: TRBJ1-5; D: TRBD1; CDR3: CASGGTGGNQPQHF; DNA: TGTGCCAGTGGAGGGACAGGGGGCAATCAGCCCCAGCATTTT
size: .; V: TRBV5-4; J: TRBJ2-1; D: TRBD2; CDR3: CASRRTSGSENEQFF; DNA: TGTGCCAGCAGAAGGACTAGCGGGAGTGAGAATGAGCAGTTCTTC
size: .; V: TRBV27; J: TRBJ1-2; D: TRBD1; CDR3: CASSFQRQGLNYGYTF; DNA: TGTGCCAGCAGTTTCCAAAGACAGGGCCTGAACTATGGCTACACCTTC
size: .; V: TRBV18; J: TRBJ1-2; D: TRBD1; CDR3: CASSPRTGMENGYTF; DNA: TGTGCCAGCTCACCACGGACAGGGATGGAGAATGGCTACACCTTC
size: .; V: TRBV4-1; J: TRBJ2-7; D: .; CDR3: CASSQEEGNPYEQYF; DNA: TGCGCCAGCAGCCAAGAGGAGGGGAACCCTTACGAGCAGTACTTC
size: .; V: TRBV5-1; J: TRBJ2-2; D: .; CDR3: CASSLAPGDGAGELFF; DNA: TGCGCCAGCAGCTTGGCCCCAGGGGATGGGGCCGGGGAGCTGTTTTTT
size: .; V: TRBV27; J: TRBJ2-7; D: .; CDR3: CASSGLRSYEQYF; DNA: TGTGCCAGCAGCGGACTCCGCTCCTACGAGCAGTACTTC
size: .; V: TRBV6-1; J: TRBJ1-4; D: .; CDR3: CASSERLREEKLFF; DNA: TGTGCCAGCAGTGAGCGCCTCAGGGAAGAAAAACTGTTTTTT
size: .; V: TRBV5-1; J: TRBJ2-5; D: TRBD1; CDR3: CASSLTMTGGETQYF; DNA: TGCGCCAGCAGCTTAACCATGACAGGGGGTGAGACCCAGTACTTC